This TCR beta chain originates from a study of T cell responses to AZD1222 COVID-19 vaccine. Study summary: Pooling of second doses given at about 4 or about 12 weeks was done.

This table comes from immunoSEQ multiplex PCR, and its TCRdb copy is limited to in-frame clones, with some not included. Of some 130,000 clones in the sample, 80% to 90% were seen once. In regard to this clone: Its antigen is unidentified.

Study results and limitations: Clonal diversity was possibly underestimated, and the donors were mostly white British, with more females. Baseline seropositivity occurred in only 5 to 7 AZD1222 recipients. Sampling captured repertoires only after the peak T cell response.

The CDR3 loop spans 17 amino acids. V lost 4 bases and J lost 4; bases outside the gene matches: 9. Germline V gives CDR1 SGHTA, CDR2 FQGNSA. This clonotype was obtained from an adult in good health. The V call is TRBV7-2, the J call TRBJ2-5, with 13 bases aligning to TRBD2. The sample consisted of peripheral blood, taken on day 0 of AZD1222 vaccination. DNA for the CDR3: TGTGCCAGCAGCTCTCGGACTAGCGGGAGTTCTGGAGAGACCCAGTACTTC. This codes for CASSSRTSGSSGETQYF.